This entry lists 26 T cell receptor beta chains sequenced from one sample in a study of beta chain features in type 1 diabetes. Study-wide results and caveats: Shortening that was moderate but significant affected the TCRB CDR3s of Type 1 diabetes patients in all four CD4+ subsets.

Investigators reverse transcribed all isolated RNA, so they sequenced expressed TCRB transcripts. Sequencing used immunoSEQ multiplex PCR; TCRdb keeps in-frame clones, though not all of them. The sample carries about 400,000 clones, roughly 12% recorded once. No antigens are known for them. The sample was naive CD4+ T cells from blood. All receptors come from a young woman with type 1 diabetes.

This clone was counted only a few times. This rearrangement joins TRBV9 to TRBJ2-5; the D gene is possibly TRBD2 (6 bases). Germline CDR1 is SGDLS and CDR2 is YYNGEE. This CDR3 has 14 residues. Trimming pared 2 bases from V and 6 bases from J, leaving 14 bases between. The CDR3 nucleotides read TGTGCCAGCAGCGTCGGACTAACAGAAAAGACCCAGTACTTC. Translating it yields CASSVGLTEKTQYF.

V is TRBV2 and J is TRBJ2-2, with TRBD2 identical over 13 bases. This CDR3 is built from 15 residues. Per germline, CDR1 SNHLY and CDR2 FYNNEI. The V and J ends lost 6 bases and 4 bases, in that order; junction bases with no gene match: 2. CDR3 amino acids: CASRGLAGTTGELFF. The DNA for the CDR3 is TGTGCCAGCAGGGGACTAGCGGGGACCACCGGGGAGCTGTTTTTT.

This clone was seen a few times. This chain connects TRBV7-2 to TRBJ2-7; 8 bases align to TRBD1. This CDR3 spans 15 amino acids. Losses at the gene ends were 3 bases for V and 7 bases for J; bases not matched to a gene: 11. Germline assignment: CDR1 SGHTA and CDR2 FQGNSA. The CDR3 here is CASSFTGTGVGEQYF. The CDR3 coding sequence is TGTGCCAGCAGCTTCACCGGGACAGGAGTGGGAGAGCAGTACTTC.

J is TRBJ2-2 and V is TRBV2; no reliable D call. The CDR3 length is 15 residues. CDR1 SNHLY and CDR2 FYNNEI come from the germline V gene. Trimming shortened V by 7 bases and J by 1 base, and 13 bases separated the two germline ends. CDR3 loop: CASTRRRLNTGELFF. The DNA of the CDR3 is TGTGCCAGCACCCGCCGGCGGCTGAACACCGGGGAGCTGTTTTTT.

The V and J genes are TRBV9 and TRBJ2-2, with TRBD2 identical over 8 bases. CDR1 is SGDLS and CDR2 is YYNGEE in the germline V gene. V trimming: 0 bases; J trimming: 5 bases; junction bases outside the gene matches: 6. The length of the CDR3 is 16 residues. CDR3 sequence reads: CASSVVAGLGTGELFF. In DNA form, the CDR3 reads TGTGCCAGCAGCGTAGTAGCGGGATTAGGGACCGGGGAGCTGTTTTTT. The full variable domain, with the rest looked up from reference TRBV9 and TRBJ2-2, is DSGVTQTPKHLITATGQRVTLRCSPRSGDLSVYWYQQSLDQGLQFLIQYYNGEERAKGNILERFSAQQFPDLHSELNLSSLELGDSALYFCASSVVAGLGTGELFFGEGSRLTVL.

This rearrangement joins TRBV28 to TRBJ1-1; no clear D. V lost 7 bases and J lost 3, with 9 bases in between. The CDR3 is 12 amino acids. The germline V gene has CDR1 MDHEN and CDR2 SYDVKM. In DNA, the CDR3 is TGTGCCAGCACAGAGGTGGACACTGAAGCTTTCTTT. This gives the protein CASTEVDTEAFF.

This clone was seen just once. The rearrangement joins TRBV7-6 to TRBJ2-5; 12 nucleotides agree with TRBD1. Germline V CDR1 and CDR2: SGHVS, FNYEAQ. The V segment lost 5 bases and the J segment 4 bases; nucleotides outside the gene matches: 5. This CDR3 spans 15 amino acids. CDR3 protein: CASSARDRGRETQYF. CDR3 nucleotide sequence: TGTGCCAGCAGCGCCAGGGACAGGGGGCGAGAGACCCAGTACTTC.

This clone was recorded a few times. This chain links TRBV6-6 with TRBJ2-4; perhaps TRBD2 as D (6 bases). Trimming left V 5 bases short and J 12 bases short, with 17 bases between. Looked up from germline, CDR1 is MNHNY and CDR2 is SVGAGI (reference sequence). The CDR3 runs 13 residues. The CDR3 region has the DNA TGTGCCAGCAGTCTTACGGAGGGTCCCCCTCAGTACTTC. The encoded protein is CASSLTEGPPQYF.

V and J are TRBV30 and TRBJ2-7; D gene unclear. Germline assignment: CDR1 GTSNPN and CDR2 SVGIG (reference sequence). The CDR3 extends over 12 amino acids. V was trimmed by 2 bases and J by 2 bases, leaving 7 bases between them. The CDR3 DNA reads TGTGCCTGGAGTTCAACGGCCTACGAGCAGTACTTC. Protein: CAWSSTAYEQYF.

The sample holds a few counts of this clone. The chain carries TRBV5-5 and TRBJ1-5, with a tentative D call TRBD1 (5 bases). V was trimmed by 4 bases and J by 7 bases, leaving 18 bases between them. In germline, CDR1 is SGHKS, CDR2 YYEKEE (reference sequence). This CDR3 has 15 residues. The DNA of the CDR3 is TGTGCCAGCAGCCGGGGGACGGCCGCGGGCCAGCCCCAGCATTTT. Translation gives CASSRGTAAGQPQHF.

This clone was seen more than once but under ten times. The rearrangement uses TRBV19 and TRBJ1-5, with TRBD1 as a possible D gene (5 bases). Trimming cost V 5 bases and J 0 bases, with 11 bases left between them. The length of the CDR3 is 15 residues. In germline, CDR1 is LNHDA, CDR2 SQIVND (reference sequence). CDR3 in DNA: TGTGCCAGTAGTGACCGACAGTATAGCAATCAGCCCCAGCATTTT. Protein: CASSDRQYSNQPQHF.

This clone has more than one count but fewer than ten. The gene calls are TRBV6-6 and TRBJ2-3; 10 nucleotides align to TRBD2. The CDR3 totals 13 residues. The ends lost 10 bases at V and 1 base at J; junction bases unmatched: 2. Germline-derived CDR1 and CDR2 are MNHNY and SVGAGI (reference sequence). The CDR3 loop reads CATGTSGTDTQYF. The CDR3 region has the DNA TGTGCCACCGGGACTAGCGGCACAGATACGCAGTATTTT.

This chain connects TRBV5-4 to TRBJ1-1, with TRBD1 matching 8 bases. The germline CDR1 and CDR2 sequences are SGHNT and YYREEE (reference sequence). The CDR3 length is 14 residues. V was pared by 5 bases and J by 1 base, with 4 bases of the junction left unmatched. CDR3 in amino acids: CASRGGQENTEAFF. CDR3 bases: TGTGCCAGCAGAGGGGGACAGGAGAACACTGAAGCTTTCTTT.

This clone was counted a few times. The chain combines TRBV2 with TRBJ1-2; 7 nucleotides match TRBD1. This CDR3 region has 13 residues. Trimming cost V 8 bases and J 4 bases; bases outside gene matches: 7. Germline CDR1 reads SNHLY; CDR2 reads FYNNEI. CDR3 in amino acids: CASGDSLGYGYTF. The CDR3 DNA reads TGTGCCAGCGGGGACAGCCTCGGCTATGGCTACACCTTC.

This clone showed up just a few times. The rearrangement uses TRBV30 and TRBJ1-3, with a tentative D call TRBD1 (5 bases). The length of the CDR3 is 14 residues. Deletions cut 3 bases from V and 4 bases from J, with 13 bases between. CDR1 is GTSNPN and CDR2 is SVGIG in the germline V gene (reference sequence). The CDR3 DNA follows: TGTGCCTGGAGGGGGCAGGGTATCGGAAACACCATATATTTT. It encodes CAWRGQGIGNTIYF.

The rearrangement uses TRBV9 and TRBJ1-1; no clear D. Trimming took 0 bases from V and 3 from J, leaving 9 bases between them. The CDR3 contains 14 residues. CDR1 and CDR2 from the germline V gene are SGDLS and YYNGEE. CDR3 in DNA: TGTGCCAGCAGCGTAGTTCCCCAGGACACTGAAGCTTTCTTT. Protein: CASSVVPQDTEAFF.

The chain uses TRBV5-4 and TRBJ1-3; no clear D. The germline V and J ends were trimmed by 9 bases and 3 bases, with 13 bases remaining between them. Germline V lookup: CDR1 SGHNT, CDR2 YYREEE (reference sequence). The CDR3 is made up of 13 amino acids. CDR3: CAIGGHGGNTIYF. The CDR3, as DNA: TGTGCCATCGGCGGCCACGGTGGAAACACCATATATTTT.

V is TRBV5-4 and J is TRBJ1-4, with 8 bases aligning to TRBD1. Unmatched junction bases numbered 0, after V lost 0 bases and J lost 8 bases. The CDR3 extends over 13 amino acids. Germline V gives CDR1 SGHNT, CDR2 YYREEE (reference sequence). The DNA for the CDR3 is TGTGCCAGCAGCTTGGGACAGGGGGAAAAACTGTTTTTT. Its protein product is CASSLGQGEKLFF.

In its sample, this clone was seen a few times. V is TRBV5-1 and J is TRBJ2-2; 7 bases line up with TRBD1. V trimming: 4 bases; J trimming: 3 bases; junction bases outside the gene matches: 9. The CDR3 extends over 16 amino acids. Germline lookup yields CDR1 SGHRS and CDR2 YFSETQ. The CDR3 DNA follows: TGCGCCAGCAGCCCGACAGGGTTGGTAGACACCGGGGAGCTGTTTTTT. Translation gives CASSPTGLVDTGELFF.

Only a few counts were recorded for this clone. The chain employs TRBV28 and TRBJ1-1; D perhaps matches TRBD1 (5 bases). The CDR3 length is 12 residues. V lost 1 base and J 6 bases, leaving 6 bases between the germline ends. CDR1 MDHEN and CDR2 SYDVKM come from the germline V gene. The CDR3 DNA sequence: TGTGCCAGCAGTTTATCGGGGGCTGAAGCTTTCTTT. It yields the protein CASSLSGAEAFF.

The chain joins TRBV9 to TRBJ2-4; 14 nucleotides align to TRBD2. Germline lookup yields CDR1 SGDLS and CDR2 YYNGEE. CDR3 length equals 17 residues. J was trimmed by 6 bases and V by 2 bases; bases with no gene match: 7. CDR3 coding DNA: TGTGCCAGCAGCGTGGGACTAGCGGGGGAGAGGGGAAACATTCAGTACTTC. It specifies CASSVGLAGERGNIQYF.

This clone was counted between two and nine times. The chain carries TRBV18 and TRBJ2-7; D is unresolved. Germline CDR1 reads KGHSH; CDR2 reads LQKENI. With 1 base removed from V and 3 bases from J, the gap between germline ends came to 7 bases. This CDR3 is built from 13 residues. The CDR3 is CASSPRQVYEQYF. The CDR3 DNA is TGTGCCAGCTCACCACGGCAGGTCTACGAGCAGTACTTC.

In this sample, this clone turned up a few times. The V and J genes are TRBV7-8 and TRBJ1-5; the D gene is possibly TRBD1 (5 bases). This CDR3 has 14 residues. V was cut by 3 bases and J by 3 bases, with 9 bases left in between. The germline CDR1 and CDR2 sequences are SGHVS and FQNEAQ. The CDR3 loop is CASSFSRDNQPQHF. CDR3 nucleotides: TGTGCCAGCAGCTTCTCCAGGGACAATCAGCCCCAGCATTTT.

This clone appeared a few times. The chain links TRBV11-2 to TRBJ1-1; D gene uncertain. V lost 5 bases and J lost 4, with 17 bases in between. The CDR3 consists of 15 residues. Per the germline V gene, CDR1 is SGHAT and CDR2 is FQNNGV. The CDR3 region has the DNA TGTGCCAGCAGCCGAACTCAGGACTTGGTCACTGAAGCTTTCTTT. Amino acids: CASSRTQDLVTEAFF.

This clone showed up just once. CDR3 protein: CASSPGGVRDTQYF. The CDR3 region has the DNA TGTGCCAGCAGCCCCGGGGGAGTTAGAGATACGCAGTATTTT. J is TRBJ2-3 and V is TRBV11-3; D is possibly TRBD2 (6 bases). This CDR3 spans 14 amino acids. CDR1 is SGHNT, CDR2 YENEEA, per germline. V was clipped by 5 bases and J by 5 bases, with 14 bases between them.

This chain uses TRBV9 with TRBJ2-3; D is possibly TRBD2 (6 bases). V lost 2 bases to trimming and J lost 2 bases, with 9 bases between them. The germline CDR1 and CDR2 sequences are SGDLS and YYNGEE. This CDR3 is 14 amino acids long. CDR3 protein: CASSVRGFTDTQYF. The CDR3 DNA reads as TGTGCCAGCAGCGTTCGGGGGTTCACAGATACGCAGTATTTT. Filled out from reference TRBV9 and TRBJ2-3, the complete variable domain reads DSGVTQTPKHLITATGQRVTLRCSPRSGDLSVYWYQQSLDQGLQFLIQYYNGEERAKGNILERFSAQQFPDLHSELNLSSLELGDSALYFCASSVRGFTDTQYFGPGTRLTVL.